This T cell receptor beta chain was retrieved from a study of immune cell composition in non-small cell lung cancer. As concerns this clone: The antigen is unknown.

This table comes from immunoSEQ multiplex PCR, and its TCRdb copy is limited to in-frame clones, with some not included. The data contain around 13,000 clones, approximately 81% of them seen just once; the ten biggest clones take up 11%. V shed 4 bases and J 7 bases; nucleotides not matched to a gene: 10. Per germline, CDR1 SGHKS and CDR2 YYEKEE (reference sequence). The length of the CDR3 is 16 residues. General study points: Lung adenocarcinomas had lower top 10 clone scores and clonality than squamous tumours. TIL tumour reactivity correlated with maximal tumour-associated clone frequency in adenocarcinoma. Tumour-reactive clones were not shown to match dominant in vivo tumour clones.

V and J are TRBV5-5 and TRBJ2-2; 10 bases are shared with TRBD2. This clonotype was sampled from a human donor with non-small cell lung cancer. Sequencing was done on a sample of lung tumor tissue. CDR3 amino acids: CASSRASGSFGGELFF. CDR3 sequence (DNA): TGTGCCAGCAGCAGGGCTAGCGGGAGTTTCGGCGGGGAGCTGTTTTTT.